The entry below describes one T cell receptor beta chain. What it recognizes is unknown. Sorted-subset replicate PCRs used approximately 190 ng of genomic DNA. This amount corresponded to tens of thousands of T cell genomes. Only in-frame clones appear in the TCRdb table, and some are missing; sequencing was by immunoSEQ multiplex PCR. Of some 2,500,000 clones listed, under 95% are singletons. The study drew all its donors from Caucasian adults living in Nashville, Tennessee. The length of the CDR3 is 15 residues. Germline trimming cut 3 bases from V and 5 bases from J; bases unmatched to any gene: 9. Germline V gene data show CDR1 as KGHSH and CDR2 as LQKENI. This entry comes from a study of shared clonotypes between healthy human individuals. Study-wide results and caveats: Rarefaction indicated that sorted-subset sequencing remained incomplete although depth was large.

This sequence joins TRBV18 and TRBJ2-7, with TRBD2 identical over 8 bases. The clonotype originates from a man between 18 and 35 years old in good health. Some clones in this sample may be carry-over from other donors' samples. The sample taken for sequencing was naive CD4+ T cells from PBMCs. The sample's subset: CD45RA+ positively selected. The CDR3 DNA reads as TGTGCCAGCTCACCTTGGGCGGGTAGCGGGGACGAGCAGTACTTC. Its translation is CASSPWAGSGDEQYF.